These 6 T cell receptor beta chains were all obtained from the same sample, sequenced in a study of blood T cell repertoires in COVID-19. Using immunoSEQ multiplex PCR, the repertoire was profiled, and TCRdb retains in-frame clones only, with some absent. The sample consists of approximately 100,000 clones, around 82% of them appearing once. Sequencing was performed on peripheral blood. The source is a human donor in a cohort sampled during active or convalescent COVID-19.

J is TRBJ2-3 and V is TRBV11-2; 8 bases are a match to TRBD2. Germline trimming cut 5 bases from V and 0 bases from J; bases unmatched to any gene: 4. The germline gives CDR1 SGHAT, CDR2 FQNNGV. The CDR3 extends over 15 amino acids. The CDR3 region has the DNA TGTGCCAGCAGCACGCGGGGGGCCAGCACAGATACGCAGTATTTT. Protein: CASSTRGASTDTQYF.

The chain uses TRBV29-1 and TRBJ1-1; D remains ambiguous. Germline assignment: CDR1 SQVTM and CDR2 ANQGSEA. CDR3 size: 13 residues. V was trimmed by 1 base and J by 5 bases, leaving 11 bases between them. In nucleotides, the CDR3 is TGCAGCGTTGAAGCCGGAGGATGGACTGAAGCTTTCTTT. Its protein is CSVEAGGWTEAFF.

The rearrangement uses TRBV12-5 and TRBJ1-5; D may be TRBD1 (6 bases). Germline V gene lookup returns CDR1 LGHNT and CDR2 FRNRAP. The CDR3 is 15 amino acids. Trimming cost V 7 bases and J 2 bases, with 15 bases left between them. The DNA for the CDR3 is TGTGCTAGTGCCCGCAGGGGTGCGGGCAATCAGCCCCAGCATTTT. Protein: CASARRGAGNQPQHF. The full variable domain, completed using reference TRBV12-5 and TRBJ1-5, is DARVTQTPRHKVTEMGQEVTMRCQPILGHNTVFWYRQTMMQGLELLAYFRNRAPLDDSGMPKDRFSAEMPDATLATLKIQPSEPRDSAVYFCASARRGAGNQPQHFGDGTRLSIL.

The rearrangement joins TRBV29-1 to TRBJ1-4, with D possibly matching TRBD1 (5 bases). V lost 6 bases to trimming and J lost 8 bases, with 13 bases between them. Germline CDR1 is SQVTM and CDR2 is ANQGSEA. CDR3 length equals 12 residues. The CDR3: CSVDGWGEKLFF. The CDR3 DNA sequence: TGCAGCGTCGACGGTTGGGGCGAAAAACTGTTTTTT.

The table lists this clone with a count of one. V gene TRBV7-6 combines with J gene TRBJ2-2, with 13 nucleotides matching TRBD2. The V gene end was trimmed by 5 bases and the J gene end by 6 bases; junction bases not matched to a gene: 6. CDR3 size: 16 residues. In germline, CDR1 is SGHVS, CDR2 FNYEAQ. CDR3 amino acids: CASSKTSGGAPGELFF. The CDR3 DNA reads TGTGCCAGCAGCAAAACTAGCGGGGGGGCCCCCGGGGAGCTGTTTTTT.

The chain links TRBV9 to TRBJ1-4; 7 nucleotides agree with TRBD1. CDR1 SGDLS and CDR2 YYNGEE come from the germline V gene. V lost 3 bases to trimming and J lost 3 bases; unmatched junction nucleotides: 8. This CDR3 region has 16 residues. The CDR3 region has the DNA TGTGCCAGCAGCGCCACTCACAGGGGCCCTAATGAAAAACTGTTTTTT. This sequence encodes CASSATHRGPNEKLFF.